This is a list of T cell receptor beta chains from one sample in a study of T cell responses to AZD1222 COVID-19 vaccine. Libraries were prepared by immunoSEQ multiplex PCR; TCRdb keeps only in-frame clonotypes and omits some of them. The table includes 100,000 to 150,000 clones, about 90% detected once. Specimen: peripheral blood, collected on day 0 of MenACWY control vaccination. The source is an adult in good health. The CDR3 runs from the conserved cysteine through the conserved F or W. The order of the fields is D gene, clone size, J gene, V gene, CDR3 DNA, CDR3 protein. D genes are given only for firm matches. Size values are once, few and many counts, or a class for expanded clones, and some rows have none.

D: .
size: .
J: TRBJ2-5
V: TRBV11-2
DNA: TGTGCCAGCTGGAGTGGACGCAAGGGATGGGAGACCCAGTACTTC
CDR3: CASWSGRKGWETQYF

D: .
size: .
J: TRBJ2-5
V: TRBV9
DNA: TGTGCCAGCAGCCCCCGACTCCTCTGGGAGACCCAGTACTTC
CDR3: CASSPRLLWETQYF

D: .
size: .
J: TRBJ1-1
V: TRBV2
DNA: TGTGCCACCTCAAGATTGAACACTGAAGCTTTCTTT
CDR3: CATSRLNTEAFF

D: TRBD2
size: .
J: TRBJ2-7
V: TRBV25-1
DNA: TGTGCCAGCAGTGAATCAGACCGGGGACTAGTGTCGTACGAGCAGTACTTC
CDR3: CASSESDRGLVSYEQYF

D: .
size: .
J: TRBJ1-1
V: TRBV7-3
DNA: TGTGCCAGCAGCCGCGGAGCGAACACTGAAGCTTTCTTT
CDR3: CASSRGANTEAFF

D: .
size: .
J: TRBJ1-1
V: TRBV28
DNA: TGTGCCAGCAGTCGACAGTGGGAAGCGACGAACACTGAAGCTTTCTTT
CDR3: CASSRQWEATNTEAFF

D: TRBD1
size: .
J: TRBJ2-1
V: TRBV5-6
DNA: TGTGCCAGCAGCTTTGGACAGGTCTCTTACAATGAGCAGTTCTTC
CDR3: CASSFGQVSYNEQFF

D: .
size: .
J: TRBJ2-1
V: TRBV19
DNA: TGTGCCAGTAGTATATCGGCGGGACTCGGTGAGCAGTTCTTC
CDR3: CASSISAGLGEQFF

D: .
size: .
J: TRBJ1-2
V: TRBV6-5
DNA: TGTGCCAGCAGTTACGGGGGTAACAACTATGGCTACACCTTC
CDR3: CASSYGGNNYGYTF

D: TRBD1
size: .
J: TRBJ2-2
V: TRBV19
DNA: TGTGCCAGTAGTACCGGGGACAGGGGTAACACCGGGGAGCTGTTTTTT
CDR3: CASSTGDRGNTGELFF

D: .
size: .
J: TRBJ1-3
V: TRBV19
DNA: TGTGCCAGTAGTATAGATGGAGGAATCTCTGGAAACACCATATATTTT
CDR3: CASSIDGGISGNTIYF

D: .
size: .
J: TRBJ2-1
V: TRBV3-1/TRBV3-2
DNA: TGTGCCAGCAGCCATACATACCGGGACGCAGCAAACAATGAGCAGTTCTTC
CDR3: CASSHTYRDAANNEQFF

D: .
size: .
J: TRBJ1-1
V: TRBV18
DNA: TGTGCCAGCTCACCACTCCCGCCAACGATGAACACTGAAGCTTTCTTT
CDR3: CASSPLPPTMNTEAFF

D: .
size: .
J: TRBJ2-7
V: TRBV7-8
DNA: TGTGCCAGCAGCTTACCGCCTAGCTACGAGCAGTACTTC
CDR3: CASSLPPSYEQYF

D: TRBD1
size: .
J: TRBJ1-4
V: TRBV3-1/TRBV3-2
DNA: TGTGCCAGCAGCCGGACAGGGGGCCTTAGTGAAAAACTGTTTTTT
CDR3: CASSRTGGLSEKLFF

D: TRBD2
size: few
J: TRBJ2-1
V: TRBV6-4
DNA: TGTGCCAGCAGTGACTCGACTAGCGGGGGGGCCGTGGTGAATGAGCAGTTCTTC
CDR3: CASSDSTSGGAVVNEQFF

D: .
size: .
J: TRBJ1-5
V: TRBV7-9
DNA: TGTGCCAGCAGCTTGGAGTCAGTTCCCCAGCATTTT
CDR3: CASSLESVPQHF

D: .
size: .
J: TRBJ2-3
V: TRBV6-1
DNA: TGTGCCAGCAGTGATTCCTCCGATACGCAGTATTTT
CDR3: CASSDSSDTQYF

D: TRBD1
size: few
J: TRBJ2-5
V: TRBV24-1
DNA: TGTGCCACCAGTGATGCCGGGACAGATCAAGAGACCCAGTACTTC
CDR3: CATSDAGTDQETQYF

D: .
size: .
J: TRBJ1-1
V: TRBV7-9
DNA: TGTGCCAGCAGCTTAGCATGGCGGATGAACACTGAAGCTTTCTTT
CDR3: CASSLAWRMNTEAFF

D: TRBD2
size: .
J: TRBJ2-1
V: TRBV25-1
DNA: TGTGCCAGCAGTGAACGTAGCGGGAGGTTCGTCGGCAATGAGCAGTTCTTC
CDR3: CASSERSGRFVGNEQFF

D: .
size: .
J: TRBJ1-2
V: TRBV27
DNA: TGTGCCAGCAGTTTGGGACGGATTAACTATGGCTACACCTTC
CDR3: CASSLGRINYGYTF

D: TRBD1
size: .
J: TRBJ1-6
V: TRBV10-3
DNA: TGTGCCATCAGCCCACAGGGGGAAGGTTCACCCCTCCACTTT
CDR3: CAISPQGEGSPLHF

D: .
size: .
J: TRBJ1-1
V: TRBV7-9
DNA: TGTGCCAGCAGCTTAGGAACCCAGGGGAACACTGAAGCTTTCTTT
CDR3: CASSLGTQGNTEAFF

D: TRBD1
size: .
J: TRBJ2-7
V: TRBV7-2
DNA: TGTGCCAGCAGCCCCAGGGCGGGGACAGGGGGCTACGAGCAGTACTTC
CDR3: CASSPRAGTGGYEQYF

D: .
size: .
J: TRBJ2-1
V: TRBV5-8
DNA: TGTGCCAGCAGCTTGGGTCAGCTGGACAATGAGCAGTTCTTC
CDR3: CASSLGQLDNEQFF

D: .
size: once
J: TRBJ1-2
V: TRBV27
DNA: TGTGCCAGCAGCCGGGGGGACGGTCCCTATGGCTACACCTTC
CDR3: CASSRGDGPYGYTF

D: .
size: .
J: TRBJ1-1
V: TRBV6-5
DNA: TGTGCCAGCAGTTACTCAGAGGGGATTGAAGCTTTCTTT
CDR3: CASSYSEGIEAFF

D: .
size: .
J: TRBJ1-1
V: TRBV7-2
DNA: TGTGCCAGCAGCTCTGGCGGAGAAAAGGACAGTGAAGCTTTCTTT
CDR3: CASSSGGEKDSEAFF

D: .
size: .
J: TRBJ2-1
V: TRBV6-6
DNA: TGTGCCAGCAGTTACTTGGACAACAATGAGCAGTTCTTC
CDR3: CASSYLDNNEQFF

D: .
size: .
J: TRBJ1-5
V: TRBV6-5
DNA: TGTGCCAGCAGTTACTCGTGGGGGGCGGGTCAGCCCCAGCATTTT
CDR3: CASSYSWGAGQPQHF

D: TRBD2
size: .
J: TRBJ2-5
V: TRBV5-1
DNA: TGCGCCAGCATAGGACCGTCAGGGAGGGAGGGCTTCCAAGAGACCCAGTACTTC
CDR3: CASIGPSGREGFQETQYF

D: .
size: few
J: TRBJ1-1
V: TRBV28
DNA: TGTGCCACGGACGGGGCCTCAGGCACTGAAGCTTTCTTT
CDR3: CATDGASGTEAFF

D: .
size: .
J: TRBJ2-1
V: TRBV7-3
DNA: TGTGCCAGCAGCCAAACCGGGACATACAATGAGCAGTTCTTC
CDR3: CASSQTGTYNEQFF

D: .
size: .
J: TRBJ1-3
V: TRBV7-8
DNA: TGTGCCAGCAGCTCCTTTGGGACCATTTCTGGAAACACCATATATTTT
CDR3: CASSSFGTISGNTIYF

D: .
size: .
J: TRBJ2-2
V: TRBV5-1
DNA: TGCGCCAGCAGCTTTGATCCGGGGTGGGCCGGGGAGCTGTTTTTT
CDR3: CASSFDPGWAGELFF

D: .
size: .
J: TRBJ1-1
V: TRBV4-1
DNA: TGCGCCAGCAGCCAAGACCCAGGGATCGTGAACACTGAAGCTTTCTTT
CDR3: CASSQDPGIVNTEAFF

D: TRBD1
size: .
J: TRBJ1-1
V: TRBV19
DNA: TGTGCCAGTAGCTACGGGACAGTTGAAGCTTTCTTT
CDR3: CASSYGTVEAFF

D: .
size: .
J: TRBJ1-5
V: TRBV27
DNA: TGTGCCAGCAGTCTACACAATCAGCCCCAGCATTTT
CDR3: CASSLHNQPQHF

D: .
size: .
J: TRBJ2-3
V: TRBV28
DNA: TGTGCCAGCAGTTTGGTGGAGGCCACAGATACGCAGTATTTT
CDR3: CASSLVEATDTQYF

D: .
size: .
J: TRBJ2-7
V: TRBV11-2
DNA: TGTGCCAGCAGCTTAGATCTGGGGAATTACGAGCAGTACTTC
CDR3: CASSLDLGNYEQYF

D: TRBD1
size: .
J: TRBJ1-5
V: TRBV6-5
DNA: TGTGCCAGCAGAGTCAGGGGGGAAAATCAGCCCCAGCATTTT
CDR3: CASRVRGENQPQHF

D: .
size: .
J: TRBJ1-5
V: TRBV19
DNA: TGTGCCAGTAGGCCCAGGGTTTCTAGCAATCAGCCCCAGCATTTT
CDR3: CASRPRVSSNQPQHF

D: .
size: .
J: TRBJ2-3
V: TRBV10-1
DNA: TGCGCCAGCAGTGAATCGCCCGACAGCCCCGGCGATACGCAGTATTTT
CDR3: CASSESPDSPGDTQYF

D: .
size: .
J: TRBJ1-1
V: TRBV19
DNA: TGTGCCAGTAGTATAGATCTAGGCCTCTCTGAAGCTTTCTTT
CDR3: CASSIDLGLSEAFF

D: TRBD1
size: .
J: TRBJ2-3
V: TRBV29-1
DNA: TGCAGCGTTAAGGGACAGGGGGTAGCAGATACGCAGTATTTT
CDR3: CSVKGQGVADTQYF

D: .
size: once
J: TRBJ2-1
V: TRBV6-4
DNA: TGTGCCACCAAGGTCACAGGGAGGAATGAGCAGTTCTTC
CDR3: CATKVTGRNEQFF

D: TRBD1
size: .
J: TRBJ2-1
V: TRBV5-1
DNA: TGCGCCAGCTCCGGGACAGGGGAGTCCTACAATGAGCAGTTCTTC
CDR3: CASSGTGESYNEQFF

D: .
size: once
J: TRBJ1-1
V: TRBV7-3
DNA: TGTGCCAGCAGCTTGAAACAGGGTGATACTGAAGCTTTCTTT
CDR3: CASSLKQGDTEAFF

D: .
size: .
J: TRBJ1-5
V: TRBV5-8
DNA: TGTGCCAGCAGCTTGGGGGCCAGTAGCAATCAGCCCCAGCATTTT
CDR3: CASSLGASSNQPQHF

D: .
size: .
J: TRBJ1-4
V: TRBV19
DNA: TGTGCCAGTAGTACCCGAAAAAGACAGGCAACTAATGAAAAACTGTTTTTT
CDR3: CASSTRKRQATNEKLFF

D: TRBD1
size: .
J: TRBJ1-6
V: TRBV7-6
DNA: TGTGCCAGCAGCCCAAGGGACAGCCATAATTCACCCCTCCACTTT
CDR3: CASSPRDSHNSPLHF

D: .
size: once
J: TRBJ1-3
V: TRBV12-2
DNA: TGTGCAAGTCGCTTAGGGACAGGGAGTAACACCATATATTTT
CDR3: CASRLGTGSNTIYF

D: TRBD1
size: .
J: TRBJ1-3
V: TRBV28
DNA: TGTGCCACGACAGGGGCCTTCGCGGGCTCTGGAAACACCATATATTTT
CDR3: CATTGAFAGSGNTIYF

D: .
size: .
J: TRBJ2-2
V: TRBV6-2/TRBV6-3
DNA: TGTGCCAGCAGCCAACTTGGGACCGCCGGCGGGGAGCTGTTTTTT
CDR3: CASSQLGTAGGELFF

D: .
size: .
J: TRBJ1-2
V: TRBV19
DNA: TGTGCCAGTAACCAAGGCGGGAGCTATGGCTACACCTTC
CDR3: CASNQGGSYGYTF

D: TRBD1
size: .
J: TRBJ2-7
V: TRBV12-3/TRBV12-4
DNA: TGTGCCAGCAGTTCGGACAGGGCCTACGAGCAGTACTTC
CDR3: CASSSDRAYEQYF

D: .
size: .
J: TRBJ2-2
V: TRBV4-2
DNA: TGTGCCAGCAGTTTAATCCGGGACTTGCCCCACGGGGAGCTGTTTTTT
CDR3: CASSLIRDLPHGELFF

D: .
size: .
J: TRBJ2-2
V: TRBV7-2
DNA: TGTGCCAGCAGCCAGGGAGGAGTTAGTGGGGAGCTGTTTTTT
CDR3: CASSQGGVSGELFF

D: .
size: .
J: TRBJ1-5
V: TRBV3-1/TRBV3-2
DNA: TGTGCCAGCAGCCAATTGGGGGGCAGTCAGCCCCAGCATTTT
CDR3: CASSQLGGSQPQHF